This T cell receptor (beta chain) stems from a study of PD-L1 blockade in urothelial cancer. Study details: Patients took up atezolizumab around 2014 at 1,200 mg intravenously every 3 weeks.

This CDR3 is built from 16 residues. From germline, CDR1 is MNHEY and CDR2 SVGAGI. With 0 bases removed from V and 4 bases from J, the gap between germline ends came to 15 bases. Time point indicated: pretreatment peripheral blood. Sequencing was performed with immunoSEQ multiplex PCR; in TCRdb, only in-frame clones are kept and a portion is missing. The table lists 85,000 to 95,000 clones, about 90% of them singletons, with around 1.5% in the top ten. The rearrangement uses TRBV6-5 and TRBJ1-1; D gene unclear. Sequences were derived from PBMCs, sampled around atezolizumab (anti-PD-L1) treatment. The TCR was taken from a man aged 55 to 70 with urothelial cancer. The chain's CDR3 is CASSYSRTERGTEAFF. The CDR3 DNA reads as TGTGCCAGCAGTTACTCGAGGACGGAACGGGGCACTGAAGCTTTCTTT.